This TCR beta chain was sequenced for a study of cytomegalovirus exposure and HLA in healthy donors (dated by TCRdb to the late 2010s). Regarding the study in general: In an earlier analysis of around 540 of the donors, approximately 260 Gb of sequence data and about 110 million unique TCR beta sequences from about 180 million T cells were reported. Every discovery cohort repertoire had been produced on one sequencing platform. The study aimed to test whether cataloging public T cell receptors could reveal signatures of past pathogen exposure. The study used immunosequencing to profile the T cell repertoires of more than 650 subjects and linked those repertoires to cytomegalovirus serostatus. A later analysis re-analyzed previously published TCR beta repertoires from 550 to 700 donors and added high-resolution HLA genotyping to study TCR occurrence patterns. Approximately 310 gigabases of sequencing data and 70 million to 100 million unique TCR sequences made up an early release that covered nearly 650 HLA-typed donors. In a later genetic analysis, genome-wide SNP genotypes for about three fifths of the roughly 670 donors were used, and that subset was treated as a discovery cohort. Among roughly 370 genotyped donors of the cohort, an average of approximately 230,000 unique TCR beta nucleotide sequences were sequenced per donor, around a sixth of them non-productive. High-throughput TCR immunosequencing, statistical association of individual TCRs with disease status, and machine learning were combined to predict cytomegalovirus infection status. Donor age, sex, ethnicity and CMV serostatus were collected together with the repertoire data. Five DR-DQ haplotypes were handled as single units for association and clustering because linkage in the cohort was strong. A separate validation cohort of about 110 different subjects was used in addition to the 666-subject first cohort. Typing coverage varied by locus: roughly 629-630 donors for A, B, C, DRB1 and DQB1; roughly 560 for DQA1; over 600 for DPA1; around 450 for DPB1. In an earlier analysis of 587 of the donors, high-throughput TCR beta sequencing was used to judge whether each TCR beta V gene segment behaved as functional or pseudogenic. The genetic ancestry cluster associated with self-reported Caucasian donors included around 76% of the approximately 430 genotyped donors. HLA typing covered class I and class II loci at four-digit resolution. Rather than drawing on any new phenotypic data, the later analysis identified candidate immune exposures from TCR beta sequences and the way those sequences occurred across donors. Paper-wide results and their limitations: A later genetic analysis associated a missense DCLRE1C variant with V-gene and J-gene trimming of TCR beta chains, and an independent cohort replicated the association. Because counts were too low, approximately 15 rarely observed V segments, including chromosome 9 orphons, were excluded from the earlier analysis of roughly 580 of the donors. Cytomegalovirus status was reported to be diagnosed by the classifier with high specificity and sensitivity in both the original and validation cohorts. The cohort was sequenced for TCR beta chains only, and without alpha or paired-chain data the features that could be detected were limited. According to a later genetic analysis, donors in an Asian-associated ancestry cluster had fewer N-insertions in productive TCRs than the approximately 710-donor mean. Most CMV-associated TCR beta chains appeared to be HLA-restricted in a later analysis, and the HLA associations seemed to be driven largely by CMV exposure. Roughly uniform sequencing depth across donors was assumed in presence/absence analyses, although this assumption may not hold. Linkage disequilibrium might explain the correlated functional status among segregating V segments, but an unknown experimental factor could not be excluded. In an earlier analysis of more than 500 of the donors, most TCR beta V segments appeared in productive rearrangements about 87% or about 30% of the time, broadly matching IMGT annotations. A later analysis reported that several top co-occurrence clusters appeared linked to parvovirus B19, influenza, CMV and Epstein-Barr virus. A further reported finding was that TCR beta sequences accurately predicted the HLA-A and HLA-B alleles for most subjects in the first cohort. In vitro tests confirmed that a few of the cytomegalovirus-associated TCR beta chains recognize cytomegalovirus antigens. In a later analysis, 16,951 TCR beta sequences were associated with specific HLA alleles at a false discovery rate of 0.05. The authors suggested that the approach could potentially be extended to other disease states and immunological phenotypes. While some public TCRs were present in many individuals, most TCR sequences turned up only very rarely across donors. Some IMGT-functional V segments, including TRBV6-2 and TRBV6-3, could not be told apart with the 87-base-pair reads, so those segments were excluded. Assigning TCR associations to individual alleles was difficult when HLA alleles, especially DR and DQ, strongly co-occurred. A cluster of highly shared sequence variants was judged likely to represent a technical artifact of the sequencing pipeline. Because HLA typing was missing for some donors at each locus, association tests included only the typed subset. For the cohort, immune exposure information was limited to CMV serostatus. In a later analysis, the rate of TCR association differed among HLA loci, with DRB1 alleles having the most associated TCRs and HLA-C alleles having the fewest. A total of 150 or so TCR beta chains were listed by the study as associated with cytomegalovirus. Compared with equally common non-associated chains, HLA-associated TCR beta chains in a later analysis were more clonally expanded and had lower generation probabilities.

The CDR3, cysteine through phenylalanine, is 14 amino acids long. The entry retains the CDR3 DNA only, 42 bases that are in frame from base 1. Taken from the germline V gene, the CDR1 and CDR2 loops are SGHVS and FQNEAQ. Here V drops 5 bases and J drops 3 bases, and the junction holds 5 bases not matched to any gene. In total, 600 or so healthy bone marrow donors made up the cohort. At the time of sampling, every cohort member was nominally healthy, though immune exposures that went unrecorded were likely present. The donor tested CMV seronegative and was one of the 352 seronegative cohort members. A peripheral blood sample was collected from each donor, and TCR beta sequencing was performed on peripheral blood mononuclear cells. Genomic DNA was extracted from the blood cell samples with the Qiagen DNeasy Blood Extraction Kit. The library relied on the immunoSEQ multiplex PCR assay. The multiplex PCR relied on a mix of 60 forward primers for TCR Vbeta segments and 13 reverse primers for TCR Jbeta segments. The CDR3 region of rearranged TCR beta genes was amplified from genomic DNA by a multiplex PCR assay. The amplified TCR beta libraries were sequenced on the Illumina HiSeq System as 87-base-pair reads. On the study's bioinformatics: A later analysis tallied some 79 million unique TCR beta chains across the 700 or so repertoires, and around 9.9 million of those chains were shared by two or more donors. A nearest-neighbor algorithm error-corrected the raw reads and collapsed the reads into unique sequences, merging closely related sequences to remove PCR and sequencing errors. CDR3 sequences were aligned to IMGT reference sequences to assign V, D and J gene segments. Each retained sequence needed at least a six-nucleotide match to both a V gene segment and a J gene segment. A rearrangement was called productive if the CDR3 had no stop codons and remained in frame with V and J, and every other rearrangement was called non-productive. Following IMGT convention, CDR3 was defined as the stretch from the second conserved V-encoded cysteine up to the conserved J-encoded phenylalanine. In an earlier analysis of 550 to 650 of the donors, sequences lacking an unambiguous match to a single V gene segment were excluded. In an earlier analysis of 450 to 700 of the donors, V segments were called functional above 56.7% productive rearrangements and were called segregating when the between-donor standard deviation exceeded 5%. A statistical classification framework was built for diagnosing cytomegalovirus status from the catalog of TCR beta chain sequences. In a later analysis, V and J genes were assigned by comparing TCR nucleotide sequences against IMGT/GENE-DB human TR gene sequences. A later analysis assigned CDR3 sequences and most-parsimonious VDJ recombination scenarios with the TCRdist pipeline. A later analysis defined each TCR beta chain by its CDR3 amino acid sequence plus V-gene family, and excluded reads lacking a unique V-gene family. As a way to deal with suspected cross-contamination and a sequencing artifact, a later analysis dropped over 550 nucleotide sequences that were highly shared and had low generation probability. In a later analysis, a clonal expansion index was calculated for each public chain from normalized within-repertoire ranks of inferred template counts. A later analysis computed generation probabilities with a VDJ recombination model fitted to out-of-frame rearrangements, and checked the results against IGoR. Hypergeometric tests were used in a later analysis to score TCR-TCR, TCR-HLA and TCR-CMV co-occurrence, with a repertoire-size bias correction applied to the TCR pairs. To estimate false discovery rates, a later analysis permuted the HLA or CMV assignments 20 times. In a later analysis, co-occurring TCRs were grouped with DBSCAN, and TCRdist sequence similarity was added when clustering was performed within HLA-allele-positive subsets. Repertoires with fewer than 30,000 or more than 120,000 public chains, plus five repertoires with anomalous nucleotide sharing, were excluded from co-occurrence clustering. The table was pulled from immuneACCESS by TCRdb, which kept in-frame rearrangements only. Such tables lose some clones; where checked, under half of the loss comes from unresolved V genes, and the rest has no known cause. V, J and clone size reflect that table, while D and trimming were determined from the DNA. This sample comprises 100,000 to 150,000 clones, 78% of them detected only once. The biggest ten clones account for 1.5% of the sample.

This clone has just a few counts. It has no known antigen specificity. No qualities accompany the bases; no much larger clone lies one base away. The chain links TRBV7-8 with TRBJ1-1, and 8 junctional nucleotides match TRBD1. The specimen was PBMCs. This receptor was obtained from a woman aged 18-29 years in good health and CMV-seronegative. The nucleotide sequence reads TGTGCCAGCAGCCCGGACAGGGAGGACACTGAAGCTTTCTTT. The resulting protein is CASSPDREDTEAFF.